This is a list of T cell receptor beta chains from one sample in a study of T cell responses to AZD1222 COVID-19 vaccine. The protocol was immunoSEQ multiplex PCR, while the TCRdb copy is restricted to in-frame clones and leaves out a portion. The data show around 260,000 clones, approximately 93% seen once. Material: peripheral blood, obtained on day 0 of AZD1222 vaccination. All receptors come from an adult in good health. The conserved cysteine and the conserved F or W are not part of the CDR3 here.

j_call v_call cdr3_length cdr3_aa
TRBJ1-2 TRBV7-9 11 ASSPMPREGYT
TRBJ2-7 TRBV28 11 ASSATRPYEQY
TRBJ1-5 TRBV28 13 ASRLQSYWNQPQH
TRBJ2-2 TRBV7-9 12 ASSTKTYTGELF
TRBJ2-5 TRBV12-3/TRBV12-4 8 ASSLVLIN
TRBJ2-7 TRBV12-3/TRBV12-4 11 ASRVGSSYEQY
TRBJ1-1 TRBV9 13 ASSYTGSRNTEAF
TRBJ1-1 TRBV3-1/TRBV3-2 12 ASSRIRTSTEAF
TRBJ2-7 TRBV19 12 ASSLGGSSYEQY
TRBJ1-1 TRBV28 11 ASSPRIDTEAF
TRBJ1-2 TRBV5-1 13 ASSPGGDQGYGYT
TRBJ2-7 TRBV28 15 ASSQYRSGQGRFEQY
TRBJ2-5 TRBV18 11 ATGSGVQETQY
TRBJ2-1 TRBV28 10 ASSVGRTESF
TRBJ1-1 TRBV29-1 10 SAGPQNTEAF
TRBJ2-7 TRBV10-3 12 AIRGQSSSYEQY
TRBJ2-7 TRBV11-2 14 ASSLNPAREFHEQY
TRBJ1-1 TRBV28 14 ASSPNRGFMNTEAF
TRBJ2-5 TRBV7-9 10 ASSPTQETQY
TRBJ2-1 TRBV25-1 9 ASSAGYEQF
TRBJ1-2 TRBV27 12 ASSPRRGGHGYT
TRBJ1-2 TRBV5-6 11 ASSLILLRGYT
TRBJ2-1 TRBV19 14 ASSIGDSGGRDEQF
TRBJ1-4 TRBV18 13 ASSPSRQGNEKLF
TRBJ2-3 TRBV2 12 ASSPLLGTDTQY
TRBJ2-7 TRBV28 12 ASSLSGATYEQY
TRBJ2-2 TRBV10-3 14 AISESNRRDTGELF
TRBJ2-5 TRBV5-1 11 ASSPGSRETQY
TRBJ1-1 TRBV5-1 13 ASSLDMGSGTEAF
TRBJ2-1 TRBV27 12 ASSRQSPANEQF
TRBJ1-2 TRBV12-3/TRBV12-4 11 ASKLTDSYGYT
TRBJ2-2 TRBV5-6 14 ASSPRTSGSPGELF
TRBJ1-6 TRBV2 14 ASTGAGSSYNSPLH
TRBJ1-5 TRBV6-2/TRBV6-3 13 ASSRGQGGNQPQH
TRBJ2-7 TRBV4-2 13 ASSQVVQSGDEQY
TRBJ2-7 TRBV28 12 ASSFFGPLLEQY
TRBJ1-2 TRBV4-2 14 ASSQGLRPKGAGYT
TRBJ2-1 TRBV20-1 13 SASPRGGSYNEQF
TRBJ1-6 TRBV7-9 14 ASSLGTGGNNSPLH
TRBJ2-7 TRBV7-3 13 ASSLRRDGAYEQY
TRBJ1-4 TRBV10-3 11 AISGAPNEKLF
TRBJ2-7 TRBV9 13 ASSPSGGIDYEQY
TRBJ2-7 TRBV12-3/TRBV12-4 11 ASSDRGVYEQY
TRBJ1-4 TRBV9 13 ASSPGAATNEKLF
TRBJ2-7 TRBV24-1 12 ATSDPGQSYEQY
TRBJ1-5 TRBV7-9 15 ASSPDGTLAGNQPQH
TRBJ1-2 TRBV18 13 ASSPGSDPNYGYT
TRBJ1-2 TRBV2 10 ARPTGNYGYT
TRBJ1-6 TRBV5-1 11 ASSLAGESPLH
TRBJ1-1 TRBV20-1 7 SGNTEAF
TRBJ2-7 TRBV6-5 12 ASRGGTGRYEQY
TRBJ1-2 TRBV19 12 ASNRGAGGYGYT
TRBJ2-7 TRBV5-1 13 ASSDPGQGPYEQY
TRBJ2-3 TRBV5-1 14 ASSLDRAGDGDTQY
TRBJ1-2 TRBV5-1 13 ASSLEGQGALGYT
TRBJ2-2 TRBV27 12 ASSFRGDTGELF
TRBJ2-7 TRBV28 12 ASSLWQGVYEQY
TRBJ1-5 TRBV10-3 11 AISESRFQPQH
TRBJ2-3 TRBV5-1 13 ASSLWGDSTDTQY